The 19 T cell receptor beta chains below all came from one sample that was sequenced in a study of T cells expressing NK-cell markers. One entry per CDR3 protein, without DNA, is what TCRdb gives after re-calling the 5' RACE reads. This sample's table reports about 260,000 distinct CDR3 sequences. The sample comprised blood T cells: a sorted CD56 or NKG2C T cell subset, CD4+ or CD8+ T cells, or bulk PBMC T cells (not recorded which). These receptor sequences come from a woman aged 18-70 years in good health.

This CDR3 is CSASGDPYGYTF. The chain combines TRBV20-1 with TRBJ1-2. Per germline, CDR1 DFQATT and CDR2 SNEGSKA (reference sequence). The CDR3 covers 12 residues.

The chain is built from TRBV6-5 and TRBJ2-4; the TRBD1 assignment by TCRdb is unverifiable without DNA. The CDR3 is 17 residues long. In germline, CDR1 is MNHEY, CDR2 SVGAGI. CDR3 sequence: CASSYATGATSKNIQYF.

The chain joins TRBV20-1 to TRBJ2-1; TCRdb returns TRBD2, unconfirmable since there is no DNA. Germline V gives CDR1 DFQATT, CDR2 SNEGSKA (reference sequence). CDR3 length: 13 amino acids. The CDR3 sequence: CSARGGGVGEQFF.

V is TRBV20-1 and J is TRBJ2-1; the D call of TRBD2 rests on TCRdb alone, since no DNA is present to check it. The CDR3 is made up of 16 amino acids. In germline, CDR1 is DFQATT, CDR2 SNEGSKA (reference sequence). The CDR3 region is CSATPPGQPVYNEQFF.

The chain's CDR3 is CASSYPSRDLGGNTIYF. J is TRBJ1-3 and V is TRBV6-5. From germline, CDR1 is MNHEY and CDR2 SVGAGI. The CDR3 is 17 residues long.

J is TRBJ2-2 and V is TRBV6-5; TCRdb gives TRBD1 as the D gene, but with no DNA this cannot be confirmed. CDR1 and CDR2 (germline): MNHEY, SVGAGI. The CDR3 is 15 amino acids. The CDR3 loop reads CASSSGQLNTGELFF.

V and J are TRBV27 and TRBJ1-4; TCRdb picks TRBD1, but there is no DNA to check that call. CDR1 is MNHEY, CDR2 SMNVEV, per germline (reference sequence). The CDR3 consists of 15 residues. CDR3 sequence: CASSPQQGLSRKLFF.

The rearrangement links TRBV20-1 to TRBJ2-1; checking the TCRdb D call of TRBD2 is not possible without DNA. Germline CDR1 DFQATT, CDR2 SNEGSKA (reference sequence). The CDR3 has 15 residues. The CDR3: CSARDRPAGANEQFF.

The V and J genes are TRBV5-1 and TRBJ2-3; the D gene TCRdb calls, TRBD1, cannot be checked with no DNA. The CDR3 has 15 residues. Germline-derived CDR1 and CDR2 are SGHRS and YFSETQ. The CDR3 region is CASRVSGLYTDTQYF.

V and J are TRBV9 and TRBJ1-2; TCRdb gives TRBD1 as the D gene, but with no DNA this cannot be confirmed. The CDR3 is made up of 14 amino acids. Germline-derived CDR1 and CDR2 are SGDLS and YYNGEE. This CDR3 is CASSPGTEDYGYTF.

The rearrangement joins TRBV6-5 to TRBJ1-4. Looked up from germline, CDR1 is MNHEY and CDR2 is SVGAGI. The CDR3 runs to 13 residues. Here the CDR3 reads CASSFTTNEKLFF.

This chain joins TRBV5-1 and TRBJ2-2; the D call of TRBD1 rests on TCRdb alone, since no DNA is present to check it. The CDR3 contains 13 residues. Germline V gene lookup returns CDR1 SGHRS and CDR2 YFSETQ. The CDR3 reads CASSLAGARALFF.

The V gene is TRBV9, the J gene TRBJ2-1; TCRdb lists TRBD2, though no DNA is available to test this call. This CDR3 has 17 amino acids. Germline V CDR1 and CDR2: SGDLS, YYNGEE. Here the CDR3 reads CASSPARTSGRVDEQFF.

The CDR3 loop is CSARDMFQGTYNSPLHF. The V and J genes are TRBV20-1 and TRBJ1-6. Germline V gives CDR1 DFQATT, CDR2 SNEGSKA (reference sequence). This CDR3 comprises 17 residues.

CDR3 sequence: CASSQLGAPRRSTDTQYF. The chain recombines TRBV3-1 with TRBJ2-3; TCRdb lists TRBD1, though no DNA is available to test this call. Germline loops: CDR1 LGHDT, CDR2 YNNKEL (reference sequence). The length of the CDR3 is 18 residues.

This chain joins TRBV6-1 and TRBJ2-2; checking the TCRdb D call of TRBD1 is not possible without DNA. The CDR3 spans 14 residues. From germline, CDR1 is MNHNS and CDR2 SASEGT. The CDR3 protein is CATSGALNTGELFF.

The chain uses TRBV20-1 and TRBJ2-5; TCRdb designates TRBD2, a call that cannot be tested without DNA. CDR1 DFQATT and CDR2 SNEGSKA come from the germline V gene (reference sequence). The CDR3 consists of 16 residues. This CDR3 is CSARDQSGGSFETQYF.

This CDR3 is CSASRRVGTDTQYF. This chain uses TRBV20-1 with TRBJ2-3; the TCRdb D gene call, TRBD2, has no DNA to confirm it. Germline values: CDR1 DFQATT, CDR2 SNEGSKA (reference sequence). This CDR3 spans 14 amino acids.

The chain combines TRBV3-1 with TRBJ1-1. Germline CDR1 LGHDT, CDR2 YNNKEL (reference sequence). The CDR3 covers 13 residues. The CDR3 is CASSPKMNTEAFF. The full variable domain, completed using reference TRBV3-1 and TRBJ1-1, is DTAVSQTPKYLVTQMGNDKSIKCEQNLGHDTMYWYKQDSKKFLKIMFSYNNKELIINETVPNRFSPKSPDKAHLNLHINSLELGDSAVYFCASSPKMNTEAFFGQGTRLTVV.